These 24 T cell receptor beta chains were all obtained from the same sample, sequenced in a study of blood T cell repertoires in COVID-19. The assay was immunoSEQ multiplex PCR, and TCRdb's table has in-frame clones only and misses some. The sample contains approximately 89,000 clones, 65% to 80% of which appear only once. Input material: peripheral blood. The receptor set was obtained from a human donor in a cohort sampled during active COVID-19.

This rearrangement joins TRBV5-1 to TRBJ2-7; TRBD2 matches 14 bases. With 4 bases clipped from V and 3 bases from J, the junction kept 3 bases outside the gene matches. The CDR3 is made up of 15 amino acids. Per germline, CDR1 SGHRS and CDR2 YFSETQ. The CDR3 bases are TGCGCCAGCAGCAGGGGGACTAGCGGGGGCTACGAGCAGTACTTC. Translation: CASSRGTSGGYEQYF.

Points on this clone: One end of the junction fails to match germline, which may point to a read error. Other DNA sequences from this sample encode an identical CDR3 as well. J is TRBJ2-5 and V is TRBV4-2; a weak D match, TRBD2 (5 bases). The CDR3 covers 15 residues. Germline loops: CDR1 LGHNA, CDR2 YNFKEQ. CDR3 residues: CASSQAASGGETQYF. The CDR3 nucleotides read TGTGCCAGTAGCCAAGCAGCGAGCGGCGGCGAGACCCAGTACTTC.

This chain joins TRBV7-8 and TRBJ2-3; 8 bases match TRBD2. After removal of 4 bases from V and 4 bases from J, the junction contained 10 bases not matched to a gene. CDR3 length: 16 amino acids. The germline V gene encodes CDR1 SGHVS and CDR2 FQNEAQ. The CDR3 loop reads CASSSRGGLMADTQYF. CDR3 sequence (DNA): TGTGCCAGCAGCTCCCGGGGGGGGCTTATGGCAGATACGCAGTATTTT.

This clone showed up just a few times. V and J are TRBV9 and TRBJ1-3; TRBD1 agrees at 12 bases. Losses at the gene ends were 0 bases for V and 6 bases for J; bases not matched to a gene: 4. The CDR3 is 16 amino acids. CDR1 is SGDLS and CDR2 is YYNGEE in the germline V gene. CDR3 sequence reads: CASSVAPGQGANTIYF. The CDR3 DNA sequence: TGTGCCAGCAGCGTAGCCCCGGGACAGGGGGCAAACACCATATATTTT.

The chain has TRBV20-1 and TRBJ2-7, with D tentatively TRBD1 (5 bases). This CDR3 spans 13 amino acids. Trimming removed 3 bases from V and 0 bases from J, with 9 bases in between. The V gene's germline CDR1 is DFQATT and CDR2 SNEGSKA (reference sequence). For the CDR3, the DNA is TGCAGTGCTAGTGTCGACAGCTCCTACGAGCAGTACTTC. Residues: CSASVDSSYEQYF.

J is TRBJ2-7 and V is TRBV21-1; the table's D call of TRBD2 was not tested on the DNA. TRBV21-1 is a pseudogene. The length of the CDR3 is 18 residues. DNA for the CDR3: TGTGCCAGCAGCAACGCAGAGGGACTAGCGGGTCCCAGGGACGAGCAGTACTTC. It encodes CASSNAEGLAGPRDEQYF.

This clone was found a few times. V usage is TRBV7-9 and J usage is TRBJ1-2, with TRBD1 as a possible D gene (6 bases). V was trimmed by 1 base and J by 7 bases, leaving 16 bases between them. The CDR3 consists of 15 residues. Germline loops: CDR1 SEHNR, CDR2 FQNEAQ (reference sequence). The CDR3 nucleotides read TGTGCCAGCAGCTTAGGCGAGGGAACAGGGCTTGGCTACACCTTC. Translation: CASSLGEGTGLGYTF.

The chain recombines TRBV29-1 with TRBJ2-1; 8 bases map to TRBD2. V dropped 4 bases and J dropped 2; count of bases not matched to a gene: 7. The CDR3 spans 15 residues. Germline-derived CDR1 and CDR2 are SQVTM and ANQGSEA. CDR3 protein: CSVASAGVTYNEQFF. The CDR3 DNA sequence: TGCAGCGTTGCGTCAGCGGGGGTTACCTACAATGAGCAGTTCTTC.

The chain carries TRBV7-2 and TRBJ2-1; 8 bases are a match to TRBD2. J gave up 0 bases and V 6 bases, and 7 bases lay outside the gene matches. Germline V lookup: CDR1 SGHTA, CDR2 FQGNSA. The CDR3 covers 16 residues. This chain's CDR3 is CASRRKSGSSYNEQFF. Here the CDR3 DNA reads TGTGCCAGCAGGCGAAAAAGCGGGAGCTCCTACAATGAGCAGTTCTTC.

This clone was seen just once. V gene TRBV27 combines with J gene TRBJ2-7; 9 nucleotides align to TRBD1. The CDR3 has 14 amino acids. Germline V gene sequence: CDR1 MNHEY, CDR2 SMNVEV (reference sequence). Trimming took 2 bases from V and 4 from J; bases not matched to a gene: 3. DNA of the CDR3: TGTGCCAGCAGTTTACGACAGGGGGGATACGAGCAGTACTTC. Its protein is CASSLRQGGYEQYF.

The chain links TRBV7-6 to TRBJ1-2; D is unclear. The CDR3 is 16 residues long. Trimming shortened V by 2 bases and J by 0 bases, and 13 bases separated the two germline ends. Germline CDR1 and CDR2: SGHVS and FNYEAQ. The CDR3: CASSLQNPQANYGYTF. As DNA, the CDR3 is TGTGCCAGCAGCTTACAGAACCCCCAGGCTAACTATGGCTACACCTTC.

The chain has TRBV7-2 and TRBJ2-2, with 8 bases identical to TRBD1. J was trimmed by 1 base and V by 4 bases; bases with no gene match: 5. Germline V gene lookup returns CDR1 SGHTA and CDR2 FQGNSA. The length of the CDR3 is 16 residues. CDR3 residues: CASSSGDRRNTGELFF. DNA of the CDR3: TGTGCCAGCAGCTCGGGGGACAGGCGGAACACCGGGGAGCTGTTTTTT.

The chain combines TRBV7-2 with TRBJ2-6; TRBD2 is a possible D gene (5 bases). Trimming left V 5 bases short and J 2 bases short, with 13 bases between. The CDR3 is 16 residues long. Germline CDR1 SGHTA, CDR2 FQGNSA. The CDR3 DNA is TGTGCCAGCAGCCATAGGGCCGGGGCTGGGGCCAACGTCCTGACTTTC. It is translated as CASSHRAGAGANVLTF.

The rearrangement uses TRBV2 and TRBJ2-5; D is unresolved. V shed 1 base and J shed 9 bases, with 9 bases lying between them. CDR1 and CDR2 (germline): SNHLY, FYNNEI. There are 12 residues in the CDR3. The DNA of the CDR3 is TGTGCCAGCAGTGAAGATTACCGGGCCCAGTACTTC. Translated: CASSEDYRAQYF.

The chain recombines TRBV27 with TRBJ2-5; D might be TRBD1 (6 bases). The CDR3 is 14 residues long. Germline assignment: CDR1 MNHEY and CDR2 SMNVEV (reference sequence). V dropped 1 base and J dropped 4 bases, with 10 bases sitting between them. The DNA of the CDR3 is TGTGCCAGCAGTTTATTGGGGGCTGGAGAGACCCAGTACTTC. It encodes CASSLLGAGETQYF.

On this clone itself: The sample carries other DNA sequences with the same CDR3. The chain employs TRBV11-2 and TRBJ2-7; 14 nucleotides line up with TRBD2. V shed 5 bases and J 4 bases; nucleotides not matched to a gene: 4. The V gene's germline CDR1 is SGHAT and CDR2 FQNNGV. This CDR3 is built from 15 residues. The CDR3 region is CASSTRTSGRYEQYF. DNA for the CDR3: TGTGCCAGCAGCACTCGGACTAGCGGGAGGTACGAGCAGTACTTC.

The rearrangement uses TRBV28 and TRBJ2-5; the match to TRBD1 covers 9 bases. The CDR3 is made up of 14 amino acids. V trimming: 5 bases; J trimming: 4 bases; junction bases outside the gene matches: 5. Per the germline V gene, CDR1 is MDHEN and CDR2 is SYDVKM. The chain's CDR3 is CASSRDRDRETQYF. DNA for the CDR3: TGTGCCAGCAGTCGGGACAGGGACCGAGAGACCCAGTACTTC.

This chain links TRBV25-1 with TRBJ1-1; D may be TRBD1 (5 bases). Germline-derived CDR1 and CDR2 are MGHDK and SYGVNS. V lost 5 bases to trimming and J lost 0 bases, with 10 bases between them. The CDR3 spans 14 residues. The CDR3 sequence: CASSREGMNTEAFF. The CDR3 coding sequence is TGTGCCAGCAGTCGGGAGGGGATGAACACTGAAGCTTTCTTT.

This chain connects TRBV21-1 to TRBJ2-5; the table's D call, TRBD2, was not checked against the DNA. TRBV21-1 is a pseudogene segment. The CDR3 covers 14 residues. The CDR3 DNA sequence: TGTGCCAGCAGGATAGCGGGAGGCGGTGAGACCCAGTACTTC. Protein: CASRIAGGGETQYF.

This clone was observed a few times. The V and J genes are TRBV28 and TRBJ2-5, with TRBD1 as a possible D gene (6 bases). CDR3 size: 15 residues. Germline assignment: CDR1 MDHEN and CDR2 SYDVKM. V was cut by 9 bases and J by 1 base, with 18 bases left in between. As DNA, the CDR3 is TGTGCCAGTAGCATCCCGGGACAAGTCCAAGAGACCCAGTACTTC. Its protein product is CASSIPGQVQETQYF. Together with reference TRBV28 and TRBJ2-5, the CDR3 gives the full variable domain: DVKVTQSSRYLVKRTGEKVFLECVQDMDHENMFWYRQDPGLGLRLIYFSYDVKMKEKGDIPEGYSVSREKKERFSLILESASTNQTSMYLCASSIPGQVQETQYFGPGTRLLVL.

In this sample, this clone turned up a few times. This chain uses TRBV19 with TRBJ2-5; D is unresolved. Germline-derived CDR1 and CDR2 are LNHDA and SQIVND (reference sequence). V was cut by 1 base and J by 5 bases, with 14 bases left in between. The CDR3 is 15 amino acids. CDR3 residues: CASSIALAARETQYF. The DNA for the CDR3 is TGTGCCAGTAGTATAGCGTTGGCGGCGCGGGAGACCCAGTACTTC.

This chain connects TRBV7-8 to TRBJ2-7, with D uncertain. Germline CDR1 is SGHVS and CDR2 is FQNEAQ. The length of the CDR3 is 15 residues. Deletions cut 4 bases from V and 0 bases from J, with 13 bases between. The CDR3, as DNA: TGTGCCAGCAGCTCAACAGTATTTACCTCCTACGAGCAGTACTTC. Encoded protein: CASSSTVFTSYEQYF.

The chain employs TRBV5-4 and TRBJ1-1; tentative D call: TRBD1 (5 bases). Per germline, CDR1 SGHNT and CDR2 YYREEE (reference sequence). V lost 2 bases, J lost 1 base, and 12 bases lay in between. The CDR3 loop spans 15 amino acids. The CDR3 coding sequence is TGTGCCAGCAGCTTCGACAGACTCCAGAACACTGAAGCTTTCTTT. Protein product: CASSFDRLQNTEAFF.

This clone has only one observation. This rearrangement joins TRBV7-2 to TRBJ2-7; 7 positions agree with TRBD2. CDR3 length: 15 amino acids. In germline, CDR1 is SGHTA, CDR2 FQGNSA. Unmatched junction bases numbered 11, after V lost 2 bases and J lost 7 bases. CDR3 nucleotides: TGTGCCAGCAGCTTAAGGATGCGGGAGACGGGGGAGCAGTACTTC. This encodes CASSLRMRETGEQYF.